The present T cell receptor beta chain was sequenced within a study of blood T cell repertoires in COVID-19. Whole-study context: The samples span acute and convalescent COVID-19 from the United States, Italy and Spain. PBMCs, B-cell-depleted T cells, or T cells were the source of the cDNA or gDNA that made up the material.

Original handling: From reference gene primer amplification, estimates of nucleated cell counts were derived. TCRdb keeps only in-frame clones here, not all; method: immunoSEQ multiplex PCR. V, J and clone size derive from that table, while D and trimming were established from the DNA sequence. The data contain approximately 100,000 clones, roughly 80% of them singletons. The specimen sequenced was peripheral blood. The clonotype was recovered from an older man with active or convalescent COVID-19.

The DNA for the CDR3 is TGTGCCAGCAGCGCCCGGACAGGGCCCAACTATGGCTACACCTTC. Protein: CASSARTGPNYGYTF. The chain couples TRBV9 to TRBJ1-2; TRBD1 matches at 8 bases. Germline V gene sequence: CDR1 SGDLS, CDR2 YYNGEE. The CDR3 extends over 15 amino acids. V was clipped by 3 bases and J by 2 bases; unmatched bases: 6.